The entry that follows covers one T cell receptor (beta chain) sequence. Unmatched junction bases numbered 4, after V lost 8 bases and J lost 4 bases. The germline CDR1 and CDR2 sequences are MNHNY and SVGAGI (reference sequence). There are 13 residues in the CDR3. The data were obtained in a study of blood T cell repertoires in COVID-19. As for the study in general: Acute-phase and convalescent COVID-19 samples originated in the United States, Italy and Spain. From T cells, B-cell-depleted T cells, or PBMCs came the material, which was cDNA or gDNA.

Sequencing was performed with immunoSEQ multiplex PCR; in TCRdb, only in-frame clones are kept and a portion is missing. In the table there are fewer than 35,000 clones, roughly 90% of which are singletons. The TCR comes from a human donor in a cohort sampled during active COVID-19. The sample comprised peripheral blood. The V call is TRBV6-6, the J call TRBJ2-7; 11 bases map to TRBD2. The CDR3 loop is CASLGTSGYEQYF. In DNA form, the CDR3 reads TGTGCCAGCCTCGGGACTAGCGGTTACGAGCAGTACTTC.